These 30 T cell receptor beta chains were all obtained from the same sample, sequenced in a study of early T cells in non-severe SARS-CoV-2 infection. TCRdb ran MiXCR on the 5' RACE reads and lists one entry per CDR3 protein. The sample lists under 85,000 distinct CDR3 sequences, about 9% occurring once. The sequencing sample was made of whole blood. The receptor set was obtained from an adult who was a healthcare worker with PCR-confirmed SARS-CoV-2 infection or an uninfected control (not recorded which).

This chain connects TRBV19 to TRBJ1-1; maybe TRBD1 (5 bases). The V end lost 3 bases, the J end lost 1 base, and 12 bases lay between the germline ends. Germline CDR1 is LNHDA and CDR2 is SQIVND (reference sequence). CDR3 length: 15 amino acids. CDR3 sequence reads: CASSIDAGRNTEAFF. As DNA, the CDR3 is TGTGCCAGTAGTATCGACGCAGGGCGGAACACTGAAGCTTTCTTT. The variable domain in full, completed from reference TRBV19 and TRBJ1-1, reads DGGITQSPKYLFRKEGQNVTLSCEQNLNHDAMYWYRQDPGQGLRLIYYSQIVNDFQKGDIAEGYSVSREKKESFPLTVTSAQKNPTAFYLCASSIDAGRNTEAFFGQGTRLTVV.

The CDR3 DNA follows: TGTGCTAGTGGCCTCCCTGGGGCCAACGTCCTGACTTTC. Its protein is CASGLPGANVLTF. The rearrangement uses TRBV12-5 and TRBJ2-6; D not certain. CDR1 is LGHNT, CDR2 FRNRAP, per germline. The CDR3 length is 13 residues. V was trimmed by 6 bases and J by 2 bases, leaving 5 bases between them.

The J gene is TRBJ1-2, the V gene TRBV5-8; 9 bases fit TRBD1. Per the germline V gene, CDR1 is SGHTS and CDR2 is YDEGEE. The CDR3 covers 17 residues. Trimming took 0 bases from V and 6 from J; bases not matched to a gene: 12. CDR3 nucleotides: TGTGCCAGCAGCTTGGGGAACAGGGGGCGCCTACGGCATGGCTACACCTTC. Its protein is CASSLGNRGRLRHGYTF.

The sample holds a few counts of this clonotype. The rearrangement uses TRBV7-8 and TRBJ2-3; 7 bases map to TRBD1. The V gene end was trimmed by 6 bases and the J gene end by 3 bases; junction bases not matched to a gene: 6. This CDR3 is built from 14 residues. CDR1 and CDR2 from the germline V gene are SGHVS and FQNEAQ. CDR3 amino acids: CASRRRGLTDTQYF. In DNA, the CDR3 is TGTGCCAGCAGAAGAAGGGGGCTGACAGATACGCAGTATTTT.

This clonotype was found many times. The V and J genes are TRBV6-1 and TRBJ2-2; D gene ambiguous. V lost 4 bases, J lost 8 bases, and 5 bases lay in between. This CDR3 is built from 11 residues. Germline CDR1 is MNHNS and CDR2 is SASEGT. DNA for the CDR3: TGTGCCAGCAGTGCGGCAGGGGAGCTGTTTTTT. It is translated as CASSAAGELFF.

The chain is built from TRBV7-2 and TRBJ1-5; no reliable D call. V was shortened by 1 base and J by 7 bases, with 11 bases between the two germline ends. CDR3 length: 14 amino acids. Germline V lookup: CDR1 SGHTA, CDR2 FQGNSA. The chain's CDR3 is CASSLDRGRQPQHF. The DNA of the CDR3 is TGTGCCAGCAGCTTAGACCGGGGAAGGCAGCCCCAGCATTTT.

The chain uses TRBV30 and TRBJ1-5, with 7 bases fitting TRBD1. Germline trimming cut 3 bases from V and 5 bases from J; bases unmatched to any gene: 4. The CDR3 has 13 residues. Germline CDR1 is GTSNPN and CDR2 is SVGIG (reference sequence). Here the CDR3 DNA reads TGTGCCTGGAGCCGGGACAGCCATCAGCCCCAGCATTTT. Encoded protein: CAWSRDSHQPQHF.

This clonotype was seen many times. This chain connects TRBV27 to TRBJ2-3, with D unresolved. Germline V gene lookup returns CDR1 MNHEY and CDR2 SMNVEV (reference sequence). CDR3 length: 12 amino acids. Trimming removed 6 bases from V and 4 bases from J, with 8 bases in between. This CDR3 reads CASRLGPDTQYF. The CDR3 DNA reads TGTGCCAGCAGGCTAGGTCCAGATACGCAGTATTTT.

This clonotype turned up a few times. The chain is built from TRBV7-8 and TRBJ2-1; 11 bases agree with TRBD2. Per germline, CDR1 SGHVS and CDR2 FQNEAQ. J lost 7 bases, V lost 5 bases, and 16 bases had no gene match. The CDR3 sequence is 18 residues long. CDR3: CASSPIVQTSGILNEQFF. CDR3 DNA sequence: TGTGCCAGCAGCCCGATCGTCCAGACTAGCGGGATTCTAAATGAGCAGTTCTTC.

This clonotype was observed a handful of times. The rearrangement links TRBV12-3 or TRBV12-4 to TRBJ1-2, with 7 nucleotides matching TRBD1. V lost 6 bases to trimming and J lost 6 bases; unmatched junction nucleotides: 13. This CDR3 region has 15 residues. The CDR3 protein is CASRFGGTGDHGYTF. The DNA for the CDR3 is TGTGCCAGCAGGTTCGGGGGTACAGGGGACCATGGCTACACCTTC.

V is TRBV9 and J is TRBJ1-2, with a tentative D call TRBD1 (5 bases). This CDR3 is 15 amino acids long. V was trimmed by 2 bases and J by 6 bases, leaving 17 bases between them. The germline CDR1 and CDR2 sequences are SGDLS and YYNGEE. The CDR3 DNA reads TGTGCCAGCAGCGTTGGAGCGGACATTCCTCATGGCTACACCTTC. Amino acid sequence: CASSVGADIPHGYTF. The variable domain in full, with the rest retrieved from reference TRBV9 and TRBJ1-2, is DSGVTQTPKHLITATGQRVTLRCSPRSGDLSVYWYQQSLDQGLQFLIQYYNGEERAKGNILERFSAQQFPDLHSELNLSSLELGDSALYFCASSVGADIPHGYTFGSGTRLTVV.

This clonotype appeared many times. The V and J genes are TRBV12-3 or TRBV12-4 and TRBJ2-3; 9 bases are a match to TRBD2. Losses at the gene ends were 6 bases for V and 5 bases for J; bases not matched to a gene: 6. The CDR3 runs to 14 residues. CDR3 in DNA: TGTGCCAGCAGGGTAGCGGGAGCGGGAGATACGCAGTATTTT. Protein: CASRVAGAGDTQYF.

This clonotype came up many times. This chain links TRBV9 with TRBJ1-2; D is undetermined. The CDR3 loop spans 15 amino acids. Trimming left V 0 bases short and J 0 bases short, with 9 bases between. Germline values: CDR1 SGDLS, CDR2 YYNGEE. The CDR3 sequence is CASSVAGRANYGYTF. The CDR3 DNA follows: TGTGCCAGCAGCGTAGCTGGCAGAGCTAACTATGGCTACACCTTC.

V is TRBV5-8 and J is TRBJ1-2; D gene unclear. CDR3 size: 14 residues. V was trimmed by 0 bases and J by 4 bases, leaving 10 bases between them. The germline V gene has CDR1 SGHTS and CDR2 YDEGEE. CDR3 loop: CASSLASSFYGYTF. The CDR3 coding sequence is TGTGCCAGCAGCTTGGCCAGCAGCTTCTATGGCTACACCTTC. Variable domain in full (rest from reference TRBV5-8 and TRBJ1-2): EAGVTQSPTHLIKTRGQQATLRCSPISGHTSVYWYQQALGLGLQFLLWYDEGEERNRGNFPPRFSGRQFPNYSSELNVNALELEDSALYLCASSLASSFYGYTFGSGTRLTVV.

This clonotype has just a few counts. The genes are TRBV28 and TRBJ2-1; D unclear. Germline V CDR1 and CDR2: MDHEN, SYDVKM. V was cut by 8 bases and J by 2 bases, with 7 bases left in between. The CDR3 totals 12 residues. The chain's CDR3 is CASHGPYNEQFF. The CDR3 DNA is TGTGCCAGCCACGGACCCTACAATGAGCAGTTCTTC.

The table lists this clonotype with many counts. The gene calls are TRBV7-9 and TRBJ2-7; TRBD1 agrees at 8 bases. The CDR3 consists of 16 residues. CDR1 and CDR2 (germline): SEHNR, FQNEAQ (reference sequence). With V trimmed by 1 base and J by 3 bases, 8 bases remained unmatched. The CDR3 DNA reads TGTGCCAGCAGCTTAGTCCCGGACAGGGCAAGCTACGAGCAGTACTTC. Its protein product is CASSLVPDRASYEQYF.

This chain joins TRBV7-3 and TRBJ2-7, with TRBD2 as a possible D gene (6 bases). V lost 5 bases and J 7 bases, leaving 15 bases between the germline ends. CDR1 and CDR2 from the germline V gene are SGHTA and FQGTGA. The CDR3 extends over 13 amino acids. In DNA form, the CDR3 reads TGTGCCAGCAGCCTTTCGCGTCGGGAGGAGCAGTACTTC. This sequence encodes CASSLSRREEQYF.

This clonotype was counted only a few times. Here the CDR3 reads CSARSREVQETQYF. The CDR3 coding sequence is TGCAGTGCTAGGTCGCGGGAAGTCCAAGAGACCCAGTACTTC. This rearrangement joins TRBV20-1 to TRBJ2-5, with D tentatively TRBD2 (6 bases). The germline V gene has CDR1 DFQATT and CDR2 SNEGSKA (reference sequence). The CDR3 is made up of 14 amino acids. The V end was cut by 3 bases, the J end by 1 base, with 12 bases between.

The chain recombines TRBV7-2 with TRBJ2-3; perhaps D is TRBD1 or TRBD2 (6 bases each). Trimming stripped 1 base from V and 1 base from J, with 12 bases between. Germline lookup yields CDR1 SGHTA and CDR2 FQGNSA. The CDR3 consists of 16 residues. CDR3 amino acids: CASSLGGALGTDTQYF. CDR3 in DNA: TGTGCCAGCAGCTTAGGGGGGGCGCTAGGCACAGATACGCAGTATTTT.

This clonotype was detected a few times. This chain uses TRBV10-1 with TRBJ2-7, with D possibly TRBD1 on 6 matching bases. Trimming removed 10 bases from V and 3 bases from J, with 13 bases in between. The length of the CDR3 is 12 residues. Germline V CDR1 and CDR2: WNHNN, SYGVQD (reference sequence). The CDR3 DNA reads as TGCGCCACGGGACAAGGATACTACGAGCAGTACTTC. This gives the protein CATGQGYYEQYF.

The chain uses TRBV5-4 and TRBJ1-1, with no clear D. The CDR3 sequence is 15 residues long. The V end lost 4 bases, the J end lost 1 base, and 14 bases lay between the germline ends. CDR1 is SGHNT, CDR2 YYREEE, per germline (reference sequence). The CDR3 is CASSPTPARNTEAFF. CDR3 sequence (DNA): TGTGCCAGCAGCCCAACTCCGGCCCGGAACACTGAAGCTTTCTTT.

The chain links TRBV20-1 to TRBJ2-3; 9 bases are shared with TRBD2. Trimming at V came to 1 base and at J to 1 base, leaving 12 bases not matched to a gene. The CDR3 has 18 amino acids. Germline V lookup: CDR1 DFQATT, CDR2 SNEGSKA (reference sequence). The CDR3 is CSARGPIASGERTDTQYF. CDR3 nucleotides: TGCAGTGCTAGAGGCCCCATTGCTAGCGGGGAACGCACAGATACGCAGTATTTT.

This chain joins TRBV2 and TRBJ2-7; D might be TRBD2 (5 bases). CDR1 and CDR2 from the germline V gene are SNHLY and FYNNEI. With 3 bases removed from V and 0 bases from J, the gap between germline ends came to 18 bases. The CDR3 is 17 residues long. The CDR3 DNA is TGTGCCAGCAGTGATTATCTCGGACTCAGGAGCTCCTACGAGCAGTACTTC. Its translation is CASSDYLGLRSSYEQYF.

This clonotype was counted at least ten times. The V call is TRBV18, the J call TRBJ1-2; D ambiguous. The CDR3 has 12 amino acids. Germline CDR1 reads KGHSH; CDR2 reads LQKENI. V lost 3 bases, J lost 8 bases, and 10 bases lay in between. CDR3 nucleotide sequence: TGTGCCAGCTCACCGATGGCTGTAGGCTACACCTTC. Protein sequence: CASSPMAVGYTF.

V is TRBV6-2 or TRBV6-3 and J is TRBJ2-2, with TRBD2 matching 9 bases. CDR1 is MNHEY and CDR2 is SVGEGT in the germline V gene. The CDR3 runs 16 residues. J lost 0 bases, V lost 5 bases, and 4 bases had no gene match. The CDR3 nucleotides read TGTGCCAGCAGTCGAGCGGGAGGCACGAACACCGGGGAGCTGTTTTTT. Its protein is CASSRAGGTNTGELFF.

This clonotype was seen at least ten times. The CDR3 DNA is TGTGCCAGCAGCCCTTCGACTGCTGGAACTGAAGCTTTCTTT. It is translated as CASSPSTAGTEAFF. The chain couples TRBV7-3 to TRBJ1-1; unclear D gene. The germline gives CDR1 SGHTA, CDR2 FQGTGA. The CDR3 is 14 residues long. The V end lost 5 bases, the J end lost 5 bases, and 15 bases lay between the germline ends.

This clonotype was found a few times. The rearrangement joins TRBV29-1 to TRBJ2-1, with 12 bases fitting TRBD1. Germline values: CDR1 SQVTM, CDR2 ANQGSEA. This CDR3 contains 16 residues. The J segment lost 5 bases and the V segment lost 3 bases, leaving 8 bases of the junction unmatched. CDR3 sequence (DNA): TGCAGCGTTGATCTTGGGACAGGGGGCATCCACAATGAGCAGTTCTTC. It encodes CSVDLGTGGIHNEQFF.

The rearrangement uses TRBV4-1 and TRBJ2-1, with D unclear. V gave up 1 base and J gave up 4 bases, with 11 bases separating them. Germline CDR1 MGHRA, CDR2 YSYEKL. The CDR3 loop spans 15 amino acids. In nucleotides, the CDR3 is TGCGCCAGCAGCCAAGTAAAGCAGGTTTACAATGAGCAGTTCTTC. It codes for CASSQVKQVYNEQFF.

V is TRBV20-1 and J is TRBJ2-1; 7 positions match TRBD1. Per germline, CDR1 DFQATT and CDR2 SNEGSKA (reference sequence). This CDR3 is built from 15 residues. J gave up 0 bases and V 6 bases, and 8 bases lay outside the gene matches. The CDR3 coding sequence is TGCAGTGCGGGTACAGGGGCGAGCTCCTACAATGAGCAGTTCTTC. This encodes CSAGTGASSYNEQFF.

The table lists this clonotype with many counts. J is TRBJ1-1 and V is TRBV19; TRBD1 is a possible D gene (5 bases). CDR3 length: 12 residues. Germline V lookup: CDR1 LNHDA, CDR2 SQIVND (reference sequence). The V gene lost 5 bases and the J gene lost 6 bases, with 10 bases spanning the gap. CDR3 loop: CASSFGAAEAFF. The CDR3 DNA reads as TGTGCCAGTAGTTTCGGGGCAGCTGAAGCTTTCTTT.